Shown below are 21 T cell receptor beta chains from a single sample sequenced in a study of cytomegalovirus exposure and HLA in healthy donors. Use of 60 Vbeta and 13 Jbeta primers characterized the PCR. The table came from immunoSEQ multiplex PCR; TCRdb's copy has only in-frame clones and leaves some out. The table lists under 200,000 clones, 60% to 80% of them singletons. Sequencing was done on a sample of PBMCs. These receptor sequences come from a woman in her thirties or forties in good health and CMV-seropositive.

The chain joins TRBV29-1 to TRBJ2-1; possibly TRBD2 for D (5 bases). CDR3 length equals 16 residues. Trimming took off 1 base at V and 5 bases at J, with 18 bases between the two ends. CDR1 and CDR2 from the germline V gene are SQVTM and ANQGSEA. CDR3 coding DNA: TGCAGCGTTGAAGTAGGGAGCCTTGGGATACACAATGAGCAGTTCTTC. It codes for CSVEVGSLGIHNEQFF.

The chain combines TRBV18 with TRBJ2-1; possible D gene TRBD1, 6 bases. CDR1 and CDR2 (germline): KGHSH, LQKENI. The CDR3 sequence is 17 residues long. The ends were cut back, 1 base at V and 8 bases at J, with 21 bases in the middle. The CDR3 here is CASSPRLAGAREDEQFF. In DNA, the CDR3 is TGTGCCAGCTCACCACGGCTAGCAGGGGCCCGAGAGGATGAGCAGTTCTTC.

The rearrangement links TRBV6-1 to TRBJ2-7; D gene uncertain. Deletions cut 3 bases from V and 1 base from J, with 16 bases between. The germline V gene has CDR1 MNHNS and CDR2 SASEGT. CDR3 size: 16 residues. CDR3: CASSDLSGPLSYEQYF. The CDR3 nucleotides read TGTGCCAGCAGTGATCTATCTGGGCCGCTTTCCTACGAGCAGTACTTC.

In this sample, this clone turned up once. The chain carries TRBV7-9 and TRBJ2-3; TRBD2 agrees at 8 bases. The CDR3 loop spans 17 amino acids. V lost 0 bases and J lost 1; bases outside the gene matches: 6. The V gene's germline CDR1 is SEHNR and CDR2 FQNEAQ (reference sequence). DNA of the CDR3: TGTGCCAGCAGCTTAGCGTCTCAGCGGGAGCGCACAGATACGCAGTATTTT. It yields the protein CASSLASQRERTDTQYF.

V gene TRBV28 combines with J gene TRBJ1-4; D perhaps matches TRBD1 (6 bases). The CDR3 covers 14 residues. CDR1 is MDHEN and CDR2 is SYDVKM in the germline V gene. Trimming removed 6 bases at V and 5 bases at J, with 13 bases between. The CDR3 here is CASSAGTRNEKLFF. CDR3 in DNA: TGTGCCAGCAGCGCCGGGACAAGAAATGAAAAACTGTTTTTT.

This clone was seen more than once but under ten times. The CDR3 here is CASSNQGAAGNTIYF. In DNA, the CDR3 is TGTGCCAGCAGTAACCAGGGGGCGGCTGGAAACACCATATATTTT. This chain uses TRBV25-1 with TRBJ1-3; 8 bases are shared with TRBD1. V trimming: 5 bases; J trimming: 2 bases; junction bases outside the gene matches: 5. Germline V gene lookup returns CDR1 MGHDK and CDR2 SYGVNS. There are 15 residues in the CDR3. The variable domain in full, completed from reference TRBV25-1 and TRBJ1-3, reads EADIYQTPRYLVIGTGKKITLECSQTMGHDKMYWYQQDPGMELHLIHYSYGVNSTEKGDLSSESTVSRIRTEHFPLTLESARPSHTSQYLCASSNQGAAGNTIYFGEGSWLTVV.

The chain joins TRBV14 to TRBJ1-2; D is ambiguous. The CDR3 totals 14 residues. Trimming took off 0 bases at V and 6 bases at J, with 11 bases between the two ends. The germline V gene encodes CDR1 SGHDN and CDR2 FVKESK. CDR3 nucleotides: TGTGCCAGCAGCCAAGATCTTTACCGAGATGGCTACACCTTC. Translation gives CASSQDLYRDGYTF.

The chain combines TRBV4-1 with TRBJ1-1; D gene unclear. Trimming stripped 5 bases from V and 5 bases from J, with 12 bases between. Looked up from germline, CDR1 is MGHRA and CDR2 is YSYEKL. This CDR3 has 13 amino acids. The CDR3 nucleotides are TGCGCCAGCAGCAAGGACGGGGTGACTGAAGCTTTCTTT. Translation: CASSKDGVTEAFF.

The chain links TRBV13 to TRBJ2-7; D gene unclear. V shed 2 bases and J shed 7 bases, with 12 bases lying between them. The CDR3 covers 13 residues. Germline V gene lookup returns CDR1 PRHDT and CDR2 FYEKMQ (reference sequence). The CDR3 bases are TGTGCCAGCAGCTTATGGGCAGTCGAAGAGCAGTACTTC. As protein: CASSLWAVEEQYF. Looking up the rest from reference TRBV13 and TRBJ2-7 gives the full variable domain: AAGVIQSPRHLIKEKRETATLKCYPIPRHDTVYWYQQGPGQDPQFLISFYEKMQSDKGSIPDRFSAQQFSDYHSELNMSSLELGDSALYFCASSLWAVEEQYFGPGTRLTVT.

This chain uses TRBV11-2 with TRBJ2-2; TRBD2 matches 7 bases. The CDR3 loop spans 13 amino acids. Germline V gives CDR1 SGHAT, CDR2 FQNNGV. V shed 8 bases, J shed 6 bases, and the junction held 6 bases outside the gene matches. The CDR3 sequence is CASRTSEAGELFF. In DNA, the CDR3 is TGTGCCAGCCGCACTAGCGAGGCCGGGGAGCTGTTTTTT.

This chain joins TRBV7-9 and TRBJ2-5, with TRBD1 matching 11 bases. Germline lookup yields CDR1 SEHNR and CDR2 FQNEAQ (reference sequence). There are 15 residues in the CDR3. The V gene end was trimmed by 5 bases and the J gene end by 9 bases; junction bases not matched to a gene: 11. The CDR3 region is CASSPMGTGGSAQYF. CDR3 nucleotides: TGTGCCAGCAGCCCCATGGGGACAGGGGGTTCGGCCCAGTACTTC.

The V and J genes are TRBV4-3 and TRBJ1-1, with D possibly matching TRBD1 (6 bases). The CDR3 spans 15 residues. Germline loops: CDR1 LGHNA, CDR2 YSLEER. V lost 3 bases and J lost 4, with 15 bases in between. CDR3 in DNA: TGCGCCAGCAGCCAGGAGGTCTCGGACAGCACTGAAGCTTTCTTT. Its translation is CASSQEVSDSTEAFF.

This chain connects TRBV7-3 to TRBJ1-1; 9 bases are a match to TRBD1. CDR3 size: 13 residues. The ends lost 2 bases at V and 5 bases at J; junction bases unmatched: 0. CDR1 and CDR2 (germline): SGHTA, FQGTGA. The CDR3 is CASSLDRGTEAFF. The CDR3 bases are TGTGCCAGCAGCTTAGACAGGGGGACTGAAGCTTTCTTT.

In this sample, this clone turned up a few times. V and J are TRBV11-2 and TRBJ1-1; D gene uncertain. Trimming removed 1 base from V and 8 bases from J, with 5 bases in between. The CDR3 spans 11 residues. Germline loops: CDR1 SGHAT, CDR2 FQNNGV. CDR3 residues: CASSLVREAFF. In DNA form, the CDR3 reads TGTGCCAGCAGCTTAGTACGGGAAGCTTTCTTT.

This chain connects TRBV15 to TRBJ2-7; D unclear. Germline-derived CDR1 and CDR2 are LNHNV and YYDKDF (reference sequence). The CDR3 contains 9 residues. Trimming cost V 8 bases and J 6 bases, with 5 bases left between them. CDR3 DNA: TGTGCCACCTCCGGCGAGCAGTACTTC. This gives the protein CATSGEQYF.

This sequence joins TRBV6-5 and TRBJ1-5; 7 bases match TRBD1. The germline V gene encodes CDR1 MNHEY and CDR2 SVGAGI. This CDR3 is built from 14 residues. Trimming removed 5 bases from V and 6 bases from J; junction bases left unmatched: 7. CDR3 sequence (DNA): TGTGCCAGCAGTGACACAGGGGTAGGTCAGCCCCAGCATTTT. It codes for CASSDTGVGQPQHF.

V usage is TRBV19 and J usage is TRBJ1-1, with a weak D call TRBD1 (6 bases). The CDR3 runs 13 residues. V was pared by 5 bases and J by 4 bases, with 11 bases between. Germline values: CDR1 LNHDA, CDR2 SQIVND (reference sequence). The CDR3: CASSPGVGTEAFF. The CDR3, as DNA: TGTGCCAGTAGTCCAGGGGTAGGCACTGAAGCTTTCTTT.

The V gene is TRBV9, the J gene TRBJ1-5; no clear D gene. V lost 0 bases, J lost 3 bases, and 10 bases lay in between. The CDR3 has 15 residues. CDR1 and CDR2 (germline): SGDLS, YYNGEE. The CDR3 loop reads CASSVEGRDNQPQHF. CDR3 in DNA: TGTGCCAGCAGCGTAGAGGGCCGGGACAATCAGCCCCAGCATTTT.

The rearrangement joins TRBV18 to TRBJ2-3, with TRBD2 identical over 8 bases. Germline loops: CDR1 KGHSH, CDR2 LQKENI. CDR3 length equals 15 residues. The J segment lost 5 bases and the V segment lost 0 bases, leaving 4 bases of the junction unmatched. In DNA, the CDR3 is TGTGCCAGCTCACCACCGTCCGGGAGGGAAGATACGCAGTATTTT. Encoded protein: CASSPPSGREDTQYF. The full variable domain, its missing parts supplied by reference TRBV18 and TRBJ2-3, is NAGVMQNPRHLVRRRGQEARLRCSPMKGHSHVYWYRQLPEEGLKFMVYLQKENIIDESGMPKERFSAEFPKEGPSILRIQQVVRGDSAAYFCASSPPSGREDTQYFGPGTRLTVL.

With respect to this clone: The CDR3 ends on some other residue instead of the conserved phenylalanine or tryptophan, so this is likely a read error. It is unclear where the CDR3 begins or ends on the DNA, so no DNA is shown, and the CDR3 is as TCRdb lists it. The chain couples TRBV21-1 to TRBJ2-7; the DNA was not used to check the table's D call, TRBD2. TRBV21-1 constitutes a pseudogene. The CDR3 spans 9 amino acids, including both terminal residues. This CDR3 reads CASSKEDYG.

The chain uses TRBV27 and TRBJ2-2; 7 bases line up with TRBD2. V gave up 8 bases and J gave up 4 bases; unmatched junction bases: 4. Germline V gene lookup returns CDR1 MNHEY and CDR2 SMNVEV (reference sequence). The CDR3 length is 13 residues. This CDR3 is CASATSLTGELFF. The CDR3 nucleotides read TGTGCCAGCGCGACTAGCCTCACCGGGGAGCTGTTTTTT.